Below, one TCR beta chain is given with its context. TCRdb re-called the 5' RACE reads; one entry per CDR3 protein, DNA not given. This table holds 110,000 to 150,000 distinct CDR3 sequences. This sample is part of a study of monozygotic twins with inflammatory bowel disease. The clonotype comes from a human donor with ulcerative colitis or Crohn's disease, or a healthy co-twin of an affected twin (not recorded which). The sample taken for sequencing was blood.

This CDR3 reads CASSSTGTSGLNTGELFF. This rearrangement joins TRBV9 to TRBJ2-2; TCRdb lists TRBD2, though no DNA is available to test this call. The CDR3 has 18 residues. CDR1 is SGDLS and CDR2 is YYNGEE in the germline V gene.